Below, 11 T cell receptor beta chains from the same sample are listed, as sequenced in a study of Ad26.COV2.S vaccination and SARS-CoV-2 variants. Using immunoSEQ multiplex PCR, the repertoire was profiled, and TCRdb retains in-frame clones only, with some absent. The sample shows approximately 400,000 clones, 80% to 90% of them seen only once. Treatment: roughly 18 received Ad26.COV2.S at low or high dose, single or two shots; about five received placebo; per-sample allocation not given. Specimen acquisition occurred on day 63 following the initial vaccine or placebo injection. The material sequenced was peripheral blood, taken in a trial of Ad26.COV2.S vaccine versus placebo. All receptors derive from a person aged 18-65 years who received the Ad26.COV2.S COVID-19 vaccine or a placebo.

The chain recombines TRBV6-5 with TRBJ2-5; D is undetermined. V dropped 5 bases and J dropped 1 base, with 11 bases sitting between them. The CDR3 has 14 residues. The germline V gene has CDR1 MNHEY and CDR2 SVGAGI. CDR3 bases: TGTGCCAGCAGTCCCCTGTGGGCCCAAGAGACCCAGTACTTC. It codes for CASSPLWAQETQYF.

This clone was observed a single time. The V gene is TRBV28, the J gene TRBJ1-2; the D gene is possibly TRBD1 (6 bases). The CDR3 runs 12 residues. CDR1 and CDR2 (germline): MDHEN, SYDVKM. CDR3 coding DNA: TGTTCGAGCGGGCAGGGGCTCCGGGGCTACACCTTC. Translated: CSSGQGLRGYTF.

CDR3 nucleotide sequence: TGTGCCAGCTCACCGACAGAACCCTACGAGCAGTACTTC. Translation: CASSPTEPYEQYF. The chain uses TRBV28 and TRBJ2-7, with D perhaps TRBD1 (5 bases). V was trimmed by 8 bases and J by 2 bases, leaving 13 bases between them. The germline V gene has CDR1 MDHEN and CDR2 SYDVKM. CDR3 length equals 13 residues. The variable domain in full, with the rest retrieved from reference TRBV28 and TRBJ2-7, is DVKVTQSSRYLVKRTGEKVFLECVQDMDHENMFWYRQDPGLGLRLIYFSYDVKMKEKGDIPEGYSVSREKKERFSLILESASTNQTSMYLCASSPTEPYEQYFGPGTRLTVT.

The chain couples TRBV5-8 to TRBJ1-5, with no clear D. The length of the CDR3 is 14 residues. CDR1 is SGHTS, CDR2 YDEGEE, per germline. The V end was cut by 0 bases, the J end by 6 bases, with 10 bases between. In nucleotides, the CDR3 is TGTGCCAGCAGCTTGGTAGGGAATTCTCAGCCCCAGCATTTT. This encodes CASSLVGNSQPQHF.

V gene TRBV4-2 combines with J gene TRBJ2-7; possible D gene TRBD2, 5 bases. CDR3 size: 16 residues. Germline CDR1 reads LGHNA; CDR2 reads YNFKEQ. Trimming shortened V by 0 bases and J by 1 base, and 13 bases separated the two germline ends. The CDR3 reads CASSQEEALGSYEQYF. In DNA form, the CDR3 reads TGTGCCAGCAGCCAAGAGGAGGCCTTAGGGTCCTACGAGCAGTACTTC.

The chain joins TRBV7-9 to TRBJ1-2, with 9 nucleotides matching TRBD1. Germline V lookup: CDR1 SEHNR, CDR2 FQNEAQ (reference sequence). V shed 5 bases, J shed 5 bases, and the junction held 15 bases outside the gene matches. The CDR3 sequence is 17 residues long. The CDR3 DNA follows: TGTGCCAGCAGCCTAAAGGGACAGGGCATGTTATTATATGGCTACACCTTC. Protein: CASSLKGQGMLLYGYTF.

CDR3 nucleotide sequence: TGCGCCAGCAGTTCGCTACTGCCCGGGGAGCTGTTTTTT. It translates to CASSSLLPGELFF. V usage is TRBV10-1 and J usage is TRBJ2-2, with no clear D. The CDR3 spans 13 residues. Trimming took off 5 bases at V and 6 bases at J, with 10 bases between the two ends. The germline CDR1 and CDR2 sequences are WNHNN and SYGVQD (reference sequence).

The chain is built from TRBV6-5 and TRBJ1-5; 7 bases map to TRBD1. V shed 6 bases and J 5 bases; nucleotides not matched to a gene: 7. The CDR3 spans 14 residues. Per the germline V gene, CDR1 is MNHEY and CDR2 is SVGAGI. For the CDR3, the DNA is TGTGCCAGCAGAGGACACAGGGGAGATCAGCCCCAGCATTTT. Protein sequence: CASRGHRGDQPQHF.

The J gene is TRBJ2-7, the V gene TRBV28; D is undetermined. Germline CDR1 reads MDHEN; CDR2 reads SYDVKM. With 2 bases removed from V and 2 bases from J, the gap between germline ends came to 4 bases. This CDR3 has 12 amino acids. CDR3 region: CASSLATYEQYF. In DNA, the CDR3 is TGTGCCAGCAGTTTAGCTACCTACGAGCAGTACTTC.

This clone was detected many times. The chain carries TRBV9 and TRBJ2-3; D call uncertain. CDR3 length: 15 residues. CDR1 is SGDLS and CDR2 is YYNGEE in the germline V gene. V was clipped by 1 base and J by 0 bases, with 9 bases between them. The CDR3 here is CASSVLSASTDTQYF. As DNA, the CDR3 is TGTGCCAGCAGCGTACTGAGCGCCAGCACAGATACGCAGTATTTT.

This chain links TRBV5-1 with TRBJ2-3, with no clear D. Germline loops: CDR1 SGHRS, CDR2 YFSETQ. CDR3 size: 16 residues. The germline V and J ends were trimmed by 1 base and 5 bases, with 17 bases remaining between them. CDR3 DNA sequence: TGCGCCAGCAGCTTGCGGCGACACCGAGTCGGAGATACGCAGTATTTT. This gives the protein CASSLRRHRVGDTQYF.